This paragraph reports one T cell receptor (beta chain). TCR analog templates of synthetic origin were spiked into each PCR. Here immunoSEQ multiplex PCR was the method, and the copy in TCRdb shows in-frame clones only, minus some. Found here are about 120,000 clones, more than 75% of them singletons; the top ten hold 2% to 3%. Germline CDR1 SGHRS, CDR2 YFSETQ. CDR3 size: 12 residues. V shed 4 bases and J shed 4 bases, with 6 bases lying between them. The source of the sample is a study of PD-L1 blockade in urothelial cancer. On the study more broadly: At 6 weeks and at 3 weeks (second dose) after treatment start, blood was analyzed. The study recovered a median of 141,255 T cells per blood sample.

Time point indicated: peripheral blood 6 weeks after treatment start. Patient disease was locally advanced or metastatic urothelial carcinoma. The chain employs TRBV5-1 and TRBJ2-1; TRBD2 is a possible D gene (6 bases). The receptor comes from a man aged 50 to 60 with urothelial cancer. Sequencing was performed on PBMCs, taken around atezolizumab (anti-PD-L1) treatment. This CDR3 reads CASSREYNEQFF. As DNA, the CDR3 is TGCGCCAGCAGCCGGGAGTACAATGAGCAGTTCTTC.